This is a list of T cell receptor beta chains from one sample in a study of graft-versus-host responses after intestinal transplantation. The antigens these receptors bind are not known. Repertoires were generated with immunoSEQ multiplex PCR, while TCRdb's copy carries only in-frame clones and drops some. The repertoire holds tens of thousands of clones, with around 90% as singletons. The specimen was unstimulated CD4+ T cells sorted from spleen or lymph node cells, collected before transplant. The receptors stem from a human donor who was the organ donor for an intestinal transplant. The CDR3 runs from the conserved cysteine through the conserved F or W. Each record gives: D gene, clone size, V gene, J gene, CDR3 length, CDR3 protein, CDR3 DNA. D genes are given only for firm matches. The listing skips clone size in some rows; elsewhere it reads once, few, many or a size class.

d_call: -
clone_size: -
v_call: TRBV9
j_call: TRBJ2-5
cdr3_length: 13
cdr3_aa: CASSAGVGETQYF
cdr3_nt: TGTGCCAGCAGCGCGGGAGTAGGGGAAACCCAGTACTTC

d_call: TRBD2
clone_size: -
v_call: TRBV7-2
j_call: TRBJ2-7
cdr3_length: 15
cdr3_aa: CASSLLAGGTYEQYF
cdr3_nt: TGTGCCAGCAGCTTACTAGCGGGGGGAACCTACGAGCAGTACTTC

d_call: -
clone_size: -
v_call: TRBV27
j_call: TRBJ1-1
cdr3_length: 12
cdr3_aa: CASRGDISVAFF
cdr3_nt: TGTGCCAGCAGGGGGGACATCTCGGTAGCTTTCTTT

d_call: TRBD1
clone_size: once
v_call: TRBV5-4
j_call: TRBJ2-5
cdr3_length: 14
cdr3_aa: CASSAGTGQETQYF
cdr3_nt: TGTGCCAGCAGCGCGGGGACAGGGCAAGAGACCCAGTACTTC

d_call: -
clone_size: -
v_call: TRBV6-5
j_call: TRBJ2-7
cdr3_length: 14
cdr3_aa: CASGEDRPLGEQYF
cdr3_nt: TGTGCCAGCGGGGAGGACAGGCCTCTAGGAGAGCAGTACTTC

d_call: TRBD2
clone_size: -
v_call: TRBV6-6
j_call: TRBJ2-7
cdr3_length: 14
cdr3_aa: CASSPGTSGYEQYF
cdr3_nt: TGTGCCAGCAGCCCCGGGACTAGCGGCTACGAGCAGTACTTC

d_call: -
clone_size: -
v_call: TRBV19
j_call: TRBJ2-2
cdr3_length: 14
cdr3_aa: CASSIGQNTGELFF
cdr3_nt: TGTGCCAGTAGTATAGGACAGAACACCGGGGAGCTGTTTTTT

d_call: TRBD1
clone_size: -
v_call: TRBV28
j_call: TRBJ1-1
cdr3_length: 15
cdr3_aa: CASSQLDRVNTEAFF
cdr3_nt: TGTGCCAGCAGTCAATTGGACAGGGTTAACACTGAAGCTTTCTTT

d_call: TRBD1
clone_size: -
v_call: TRBV18
j_call: TRBJ2-1
cdr3_length: 17
cdr3_aa: CASSPPGLRGPYNEQFF
cdr3_nt: TGTGCCAGCTCACCACCGGGATTGAGGGGGCCTTACAATGAGCAGTTCTTC

d_call: TRBD1
clone_size: -
v_call: TRBV10-3
j_call: TRBJ1-4
cdr3_length: 20
cdr3_aa: CAISERPGGRGRQTNEKLFF
cdr3_nt: TGTGCCATCAGTGAGCGGCCAGGGGGCCGTGGCCGTCAGACTAATGAAAAACTGTTTTTT

d_call: TRBD1
clone_size: once
v_call: TRBV6-5
j_call: TRBJ2-6
cdr3_length: 15
cdr3_aa: CASSRTGAGANVLTF
cdr3_nt: TGTGCCAGCAGTAGGACAGGGGCTGGGGCCAACGTCCTGACTTTC

d_call: -
clone_size: -
v_call: TRBV6-5
j_call: TRBJ2-7
cdr3_length: 10
cdr3_aa: CASSAYEQYF
cdr3_nt: TGTGCCAGCAGTGCGTACGAGCAGTACTTC

d_call: -
clone_size: -
v_call: TRBV6-5
j_call: TRBJ2-5
cdr3_length: 16
cdr3_aa: CASSYSTSGVFETQYF
cdr3_nt: TGTGCCAGCAGTTACTCAACCTCAGGGGTATTCGAGACCCAGTACTTC

d_call: -
clone_size: -
v_call: TRBV7-9
j_call: TRBJ2-4
cdr3_length: 18
cdr3_aa: CASSLVRGNGGTKNIQYF
cdr3_nt: TGTGCCAGCAGCTTAGTCCGGGGAAATGGGGGGACCAAAAACATTCAGTACTTC

d_call: TRBD2
clone_size: -
v_call: TRBV6-5
j_call: TRBJ2-3
cdr3_length: 15
cdr3_aa: CASRMTSGMADTQYF
cdr3_nt: TGTGCCAGCAGGATGACTAGCGGGATGGCAGATACGCAGTATTTT

d_call: -
clone_size: -
v_call: TRBV15
j_call: TRBJ2-3
cdr3_length: 16
cdr3_aa: CATSRRLDLFTDTQYF
cdr3_nt: TGTGCCACCAGCCGCAGACTAGACCTCTTCACAGATACGCAGTATTTT

d_call: -
clone_size: -
v_call: TRBV27
j_call: TRBJ2-5
cdr3_length: 11
cdr3_aa: CASSSYETQYF
cdr3_nt: TGTGCCAGCAGTTCGTACGAGACCCAGTACTTC

d_call: -
clone_size: -
v_call: TRBV7-2
j_call: TRBJ2-2
cdr3_length: 14
cdr3_aa: CASSLQSNTGELFF
cdr3_nt: TGTGCCAGCAGTCTTCAATCGAACACCGGGGAGCTGTTTTTT

d_call: -
clone_size: once
v_call: TRBV28
j_call: TRBJ2-7
cdr3_length: 14
cdr3_aa: CASSLLLGSYEQYF
cdr3_nt: TGTGCCAGCAGTTTATTGCTTGGGTCCTACGAGCAGTACTTC

d_call: -
clone_size: -
v_call: TRBV7-9
j_call: TRBJ2-2
cdr3_length: 14
cdr3_aa: CATTGGSNTGELFF
cdr3_nt: TGTGCCACCACCGGGGGATCGAACACCGGGGAGCTGTTTTTT

d_call: -
clone_size: -
v_call: TRBV5-1
j_call: TRBJ2-7
cdr3_length: 12
cdr3_aa: CASSLGGYEQYF
cdr3_nt: TGCGCCAGCAGCTTGGGGGGTTACGAGCAGTACTTC

d_call: -
clone_size: -
v_call: TRBV5-4
j_call: TRBJ2-3
cdr3_length: 18
cdr3_aa: CASSLAARFSPEADTQYF
cdr3_nt: TGTGCCAGCAGCTTGGCCGCTCGCTTTAGCCCAGAGGCAGATACGCAGTATTTT

d_call: -
clone_size: -
v_call: TRBV9
j_call: TRBJ1-1
cdr3_length: 15
cdr3_aa: CASSVDGGKGTEAFF
cdr3_nt: TGTGCCAGCAGCGTAGATGGAGGGAAAGGGACTGAAGCTTTCTTT

d_call: -
clone_size: -
v_call: TRBV28
j_call: TRBJ2-3
cdr3_length: 13
cdr3_aa: CASSLWAFDTQYF
cdr3_nt: TGTGCCAGCAGTTTGTGGGCATTTGATACGCAGTATTTT

d_call: TRBD2
clone_size: -
v_call: TRBV9
j_call: TRBJ2-3
cdr3_length: 15
cdr3_aa: CASSVTSGNTDTQYF
cdr3_nt: TGTGCCAGCAGCGTGACTAGCGGGAACACAGATACGCAGTATTTT

d_call: TRBD1
clone_size: -
v_call: TRBV15
j_call: TRBJ2-1
cdr3_length: 15
cdr3_aa: CATSRGGQGYNEQFF
cdr3_nt: TGTGCCACCAGCAGGGGAGGACAGGGCTACAATGAGCAGTTCTTC

d_call: TRBD2
clone_size: -
v_call: TRBV19
j_call: TRBJ2-4
cdr3_length: 15
cdr3_aa: CASSIGGEAKNIQYF
cdr3_nt: TGTGCCAGCTCGATTGGGGGGGAGGCCAAAAACATTCAGTACTTC

d_call: -
clone_size: -
v_call: TRBV9
j_call: TRBJ1-5
cdr3_length: 14
cdr3_aa: CASSVVQTGGPQHF
cdr3_nt: TGTGCCAGCAGCGTAGTACAAACCGGGGGGCCCCAGCATTTT

d_call: TRBD2
clone_size: -
v_call: TRBV28
j_call: TRBJ2-7
cdr3_length: 18
cdr3_aa: CASSLRLAGWIRAYEQYF
cdr3_nt: TGTGCCAGCAGTTTACGTCTAGCGGGATGGATTAGGGCCTACGAGCAGTACTTC

d_call: -
clone_size: -
v_call: TRBV19
j_call: TRBJ2-7
cdr3_length: 15
cdr3_aa: CASSTTQDPSYEQYF
cdr3_nt: TGTGCCAGTAGTACAACACAGGACCCTTCCTACGAGCAGTACTTC

d_call: TRBD1
clone_size: -
v_call: TRBV25-1
j_call: TRBJ2-7
cdr3_length: 15
cdr3_aa: CASSAPGQSSYEQYF
cdr3_nt: TGTGCCAGCAGTGCACCGGGACAGAGCTCCTACGAGCAGTACTTC

d_call: -
clone_size: -
v_call: TRBV7-9
j_call: TRBJ2-1
cdr3_length: 17
cdr3_aa: CASSLFTPPREHNEQFF
cdr3_nt: TGTGCCAGCAGCTTATTCACCCCCCCCCGGGAGCACAATGAGCAGTTCTTC

d_call: -
clone_size: -
v_call: TRBV28
j_call: TRBJ2-3
cdr3_length: 12
cdr3_aa: CASRRSTDTQYF
cdr3_nt: TGTGCCAGCAGACGCTCCACAGATACGCAGTATTTT

d_call: -
clone_size: once
v_call: TRBV7-2
j_call: TRBJ2-7
cdr3_length: 13
cdr3_aa: CASSLQGDYEQYF
cdr3_nt: TGTGCCAGCAGCTTACAGGGAGACTACGAGCAGTACTTC

d_call: TRBD2
clone_size: once
v_call: TRBV5-6
j_call: TRBJ2-7
cdr3_length: 16
cdr3_aa: CASSLLSGRLTYEQYF
cdr3_nt: TGTGCCAGCAGCTTACTTAGCGGGAGGTTGACCTACGAGCAGTACTTC

d_call: -
clone_size: -
v_call: TRBV7-3
j_call: TRBJ2-1
cdr3_length: 12
cdr3_aa: CASSASNSEQFF
cdr3_nt: TGTGCCAGCAGCGCTAGTAATAGTGAGCAGTTCTTC

d_call: -
clone_size: -
v_call: TRBV2
j_call: TRBJ2-7
cdr3_length: 11
cdr3_aa: CASSGAGEQYF
cdr3_nt: TGTGCCAGCAGTGGTGCTGGAGAGCAGTACTTC

d_call: -
clone_size: -
v_call: TRBV11-2
j_call: TRBJ1-1
cdr3_length: 15
cdr3_aa: CASSLRGERDTEAFF
cdr3_nt: TGTGCCAGCAGCTTAAGGGGGGAGCGGGACACTGAAGCTTTCTTT

d_call: TRBD2
clone_size: -
v_call: TRBV11-3
j_call: TRBJ2-1
cdr3_length: 14
cdr3_aa: CASSLTGRALEQFF
cdr3_nt: TGTGCCAGCAGCTTAACCGGGAGGGCCCTTGAGCAGTTCTTC

d_call: -
clone_size: -
v_call: TRBV5-1
j_call: TRBJ2-3
cdr3_length: 15
cdr3_aa: CASSSGLPSTDTQYF
cdr3_nt: TGCGCCAGCAGTTCGGGACTTCCTAGCACAGATACGCAGTATTTT